These 15 T cell receptor beta chains were sequenced from one sample in a study of T cell clonality in common variable immunodeficiency. Sequenced by immunoSEQ multiplex PCR; TCRdb stores in-frame clones only, minus some. This sample carries roughly 30,000 clones, none of them present only once. Antigens of these TCRs are unknown. Study observations and caveats: Fewer deletions and N-nucleotide insertions were reportedly seen in common variable immunodeficiency TCR beta sequences.

The sample was peripheral blood mononuclear cells. The receptors originated from a human donor with common variable immunodeficiency.

About this clone itself: The read finishes 3 residues shy of the CDR3 end, and the germline J gene is used to complete it. The chain uses TRBV5-1 and TRBJ2-3; the match to TRBD2 covers 7 bases. CDR3 size: 15 residues. V gave up 4 bases and J gave up 1 base; unmatched junction bases: 6. Germline loops: CDR1 SGHRS, CDR2 YFSETQ. The covered CDR3 bases are TGCGCCAGCAGCGTAACTAGCGTCGGCACAGATACG. Protein product: CASSVTSVGTDT. The entire CDR3 reads CASSVTSVGTDTQYF.

This clone was seen a handful of times. The read comes to an end 3 residues before the CDR3 does, leaving the germline J gene to fill in the end. V usage is TRBV7-8 and J usage is TRBJ1-3; tentative D call: TRBD1 (5 bases). Between the trimmed V and J ends, which lost 6 bases and 4 bases, there was a span of 7 bases. The CDR3 totals 12 residues. Germline values: CDR1 SGHVS, CDR2 FQNEAQ. CDR3 amino acids: CASRGRGNTIYF. The CDR3 bases that were read are TGTGCCAGCAGGGGGCGCGGAAACACC.

This clone was seen a few times. The read ends 3 residues early relative to the CDR3; the germline J gene fills the gap. The V gene is TRBV7-8, the J gene TRBJ2-2; 7 nucleotides match TRBD1. In germline, CDR1 is SGHVS, CDR2 FQNEAQ. Germline trimming cut 5 bases from V and 1 base from J; bases unmatched to any gene: 7. CDR3 length: 16 amino acids. The CDR3 is CASSPGTAVNTGELFF. CDR3 DNA (partial): TGTGCCAGCAGCCCCGGGACAGCCGTGAACACCGGGGAG.

This clone was found many times. The read ends 3 residues shy of where the CDR3 ends; the end is completed using the germline J gene. V is TRBV5-1 and J is TRBJ2-7, with D possibly being TRBD1 (6 bases). Trimming shortened V by 0 bases and J by 0 bases, and 7 bases separated the two germline ends. This CDR3 comprises 14 residues. The germline gives CDR1 SGHRS, CDR2 YFSETQ. CDR3 DNA (partial): TGCGCCAGCAGCTTGGGGGGGCTCTCCTACGAG. As protein: CASSLGGLSYE. The CDR3 in its entirety is CASSLGGLSYEQYF.

With regard to this clone: Read data end 3 residues before the CDR3 end; the end is taken from the germline J gene. The chain uses TRBV18 and TRBJ2-6; 7 bases match TRBD1. The V segment lost 3 bases and the J segment 1 base; nucleotides outside the gene matches: 0. Germline CDR1 KGHSH, CDR2 LQKENI. The CDR3 totals 15 residues. CDR3 DNA, as far as it was read: TGTGCCAGCTCACCGACAGGGTCTGGGGCCAACGTC. Amino acid sequence: CASSPTGSGANV. The CDR3 in full is CASSPTGSGANVLTF.

This clone was recorded a few times. The CDR3 end lies 3 residues beyond the end of the read and is filled in from the germline J gene. The chain joins TRBV6-1 to TRBJ1-1, with D maybe TRBD1 (6 bases). Germline loops: CDR1 MNHNS, CDR2 SASEGT. The CDR3 has 11 residues. Partial CDR3 DNA: TGTGCCAGCAGTGCCGGGACACAA. This encodes CASSAGTQ. The whole CDR3 sequence reads CASSAGTQAFF.

Regarding this clone: The read ends 3 residues shy of where the CDR3 ends; the end is completed using the germline J gene. The rearrangement links TRBV6-2 or TRBV6-3 to TRBJ2-5; a possible D gene is TRBD1 (5 bases). The ends were cut back, 4 bases at V and 4 bases at J, with 10 bases in the middle. Germline loops: CDR1 MNHEY, CDR2 SVGEGT. There are 13 residues in the CDR3. CDR3 DNA (partial): TGTGCCAGCAGTTCTCAGGGAAGAGAGACC. This codes for CASSSQGRET. The CDR3, in full, reads CASSSQGRETQYF.

This clone was seen many times. Read sequence stops 3 residues before the CDR3 end, and the germline J gene provides the missing end. The chain carries TRBV5-4 and TRBJ1-4; a weak D match, TRBD1 (6 bases). The CDR3 length is 15 residues. V was shortened by 4 bases and J by 3 bases, with 13 bases between the two germline ends. CDR1 SGHNT and CDR2 YYREEE come from the germline V gene (reference sequence). The CDR3 is CASSTKQGANEKLFF. Incomplete CDR3 DNA: TGTGCCAGCAGCACCAAACAGGGCGCTAATGAAAAA.

A word on this clone: The read ends 3 residues before the CDR3 terminus; that terminus is restored from the germline J gene. The V call is TRBV18, the J call TRBJ2-6, with D possibly being TRBD2 (5 bases). Germline values: CDR1 KGHSH, CDR2 LQKENI. This CDR3 comprises 15 residues. CDR3 sequence: CASSPVGTRDSLLTF. CDR3 bases read: TGTGCCAGCTCACCCGTGGGCACTAGAGATTCACTC. The full variable domain, completed using reference TRBV18 and TRBJ2-6, is NAGVMQNPRHLVRRRGQEARLRCSPMKGHSHVYWYRQLPEEGLKFMVYLQKENIIDESGMPKERFSAEFPKEGPSILRIQQVVRGDSAAYFCASSPVGTRDSLLTFGAGSRLTVL.

This clone appeared a few times. The read comes to an end 3 residues before the CDR3 does, leaving the germline J gene to fill in the end. The chain joins TRBV6-2 or TRBV6-3 to TRBJ2-1; TRBD2 agrees at 8 bases. V shed 5 bases, J shed 5 bases, and the junction held 14 bases outside the gene matches. Germline V gene data show CDR1 as MNHEY and CDR2 as SVGEGT. The CDR3 has 17 amino acids. The CDR3 DNA, read in part, is TGTGCCAGCAGTAACGATTTTTTTCAGCGGGGGAACAATGAG. The encoded protein is CASSNDFFQRGNNE. The whole CDR3 protein reads CASSNDFFQRGNNEQFF.

With respect to this clone: The CDR3 end is not reached by the read, which stops 3 residues before it; the germline J gene fills it in. The rearrangement links TRBV20-1 to TRBJ2-7; D not resolved. CDR3 length: 15 amino acids. Germline CDR1 and CDR2: DFQATT and SNEGSKA (reference sequence). V lost 0 bases, J lost 2 bases, and 14 bases lay in between. CDR3 sequence reads: CSARDPEAETYEQYF. CDR3 DNA, as far as it was read: TGCAGTGCTAGAGACCCTGAGGCAGAGACCTACGAG.

In this sample, this clone turned up many times. This CDR3 reads CASSPPGVPPQHF. The sequenced CDR3 bases are TGTGCCAGCTCACCACCCGGGGTACCGCCC. The chain carries TRBV18 and TRBJ1-5; unclear D gene. The sequenced fragment ends 3 residues before the CDR3 boundary, so the rest is inferred from the germline J gene. The CDR3 loop spans 13 amino acids. Germline lookup yields CDR1 KGHSH and CDR2 LQKENI. V was trimmed by 0 bases and J by 9 bases, leaving 9 bases between them.

To note about this clone: The read is 3 residues too short to cover the CDR3 end, so that end is filled in from the germline J gene. V usage is TRBV7-7 and J usage is TRBJ2-3; weak D call: TRBD2 (5 bases). This CDR3 has 16 amino acids. Germline CDR1 and CDR2: SSHAT and FNYEAQ (reference sequence). V was clipped by 3 bases and J by 3 bases, with 16 bases between them. CDR3 sequence: CASSLRVGVRTDTQYF. The covered CDR3 bases are TGTGCCAGCAGCTTGCGGGTCGGGGTTCGGACAGATACG.

Comments on this clone: The CDR3 is cut off 3 residues early in the read; its end comes from the germline J gene. The rearrangement links TRBV6-2 or TRBV6-3 to TRBJ2-1; 11 bases are a match to TRBD2. Germline assignment: CDR1 MNHEY and CDR2 SVGEGT. The V gene end was trimmed by 4 bases and the J gene end by 8 bases; junction bases not matched to a gene: 4. The CDR3 sequence is 14 residues long. The part of the CDR3 DNA that was read is TGTGCCAGCAGTTTAGCGGGGGGGCCGGATGAG. Translating gives CASSLAGGPDE. From start to end, the CDR3 is CASSLAGGPDEQFF.

Regarding this clone: The read terminates 3 residues ahead of where the CDR3 ends, so the germline J gene completes it. The J gene is TRBJ1-1, the V gene TRBV7-9; the D gene is possibly TRBD1 (6 bases). Germline V gene lookup returns CDR1 SEHNR and CDR2 FQNEAQ (reference sequence). The CDR3 sequence is 15 residues long. Trimming took off 5 bases at V and 4 bases at J, with 17 bases between the two ends. The chain's CDR3 is CASSPTGGWGTEAFF. Incomplete CDR3 DNA: TGTGCCAGCAGCCCTACGGGGGGCTGGGGCACTGAA. Filled out from reference TRBV7-9 and TRBJ1-1, the complete variable domain reads DTGVSQNPRHKITKRGQNVTFRCDPISEHNRLYWYRQTLGQGPEFLTYFQNEAQLEKSRLLSDRFSAERPKGSFSTLEIQRTEQGDSAMYLCASSPTGGWGTEAFFGQGTRLTVV.